This T cell receptor (beta chain) was captured by sequencing in a study of Ad26.COV2.S vaccination and SARS-CoV-2 variants. Whole-study context: The trial was COV1001 and the donor's arm was Ad26.COV2.S. Administration of Ad26.COV2.S was intramuscular, either once or twice 56 days apart.

As to treatment: 19 received Ad26.COV2.S at low or high dose, single or two shots; about 5 received placebo; per-sample allocation not given. Sample collection was performed on day 63 after the first vaccine or placebo injection. Of note for this clone: Its antigen is still unknown.

This CDR3 comprises 15 residues. In germline, CDR1 is SGHVS, CDR2 FQNEAQ. The V segment lost 0 bases and the J segment 3 bases; nucleotides outside the gene matches: 2. Sequenced by immunoSEQ multiplex PCR; TCRdb stores in-frame clones only, minus some. The sample lists some 320,000 clones; roughly 80% were seen once. The study, taken as a whole, reports: There was reportedly substantial breadth in spike-specific CD8+ and CD4+ T cell responses after vaccination.

The sequences come from peripheral blood, collected in a trial of Ad26.COV2.S vaccine versus placebo. The source is a person between 18 and 65 years old who received the Ad26.COV2.S COVID-19 vaccine or a placebo. This chain joins TRBV7-8 and TRBJ2-3, with TRBD2 matching 8 bases. The CDR3: CASSLAPGGTDTQYF. CDR3 sequence (DNA): TGTGCCAGCAGCTTAGCTCCGGGGGGGACAGATACGCAGTATTTT.